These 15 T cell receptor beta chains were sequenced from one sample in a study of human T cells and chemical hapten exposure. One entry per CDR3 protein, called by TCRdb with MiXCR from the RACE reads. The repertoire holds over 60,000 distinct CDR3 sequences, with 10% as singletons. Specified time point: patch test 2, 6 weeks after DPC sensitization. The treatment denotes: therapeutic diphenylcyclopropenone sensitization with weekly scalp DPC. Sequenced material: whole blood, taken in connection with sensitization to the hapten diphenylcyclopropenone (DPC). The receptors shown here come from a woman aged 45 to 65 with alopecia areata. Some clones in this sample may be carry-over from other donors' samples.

CDR3 sequence: CASSLEGPGAEAFF. The CDR3 DNA reads TGTGCCAGCAGCTTAGAGGGACCGGGGGCTGAAGCTTTCTTT. This chain links TRBV7-9 with TRBJ1-1; maybe TRBD1 (5 bases). CDR1 and CDR2 from the germline V gene are SEHNR and FQNEAQ (reference sequence). Trimming stripped 1 base from V and 6 bases from J, with 12 bases between. There are 14 residues in the CDR3.

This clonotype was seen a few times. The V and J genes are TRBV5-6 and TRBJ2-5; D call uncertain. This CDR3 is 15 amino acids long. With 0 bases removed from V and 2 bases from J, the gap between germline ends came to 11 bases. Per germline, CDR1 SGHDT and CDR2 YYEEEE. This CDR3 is CASSLGRAVQETQYF. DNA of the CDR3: TGTGCCAGCAGCTTGGGTAGGGCAGTTCAAGAGACCCAGTACTTC.

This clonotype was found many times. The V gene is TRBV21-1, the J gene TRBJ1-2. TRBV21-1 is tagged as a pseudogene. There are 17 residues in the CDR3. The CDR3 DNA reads TGTGCCAGCAGCAAAGGGCTAAAGGGCCCCACTAACTATGGCTACACCTTC. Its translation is CASSKGLKGPTNYGYTF.

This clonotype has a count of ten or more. CDR3 in amino acids: CASRRAGTSGLNEQFF. CDR3 coding DNA: TGTGCCAGCAGGAGAGCTGGGACTAGCGGACTCAATGAGCAGTTCTTC. The rearrangement links TRBV12-3 or TRBV12-4 to TRBJ2-1; TRBD2 aligns across 11 bases. This CDR3 is built from 16 residues. J was trimmed by 6 bases and V by 6 bases; bases with no gene match: 10.

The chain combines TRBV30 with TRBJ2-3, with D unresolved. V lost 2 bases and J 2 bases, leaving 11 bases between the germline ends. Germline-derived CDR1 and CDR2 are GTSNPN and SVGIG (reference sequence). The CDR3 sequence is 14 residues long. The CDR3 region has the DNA TGTGCCTGGAGTCGGCAGGTCGACACAGATACGCAGTATTTT. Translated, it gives CAWSRQVDTDTQYF.

In DNA, the CDR3 is TGCAGTGCTAGACTCCCCCGCCACACAGATACGCAGTATTTT. Protein: CSARLPRHTDTQYF. The V call is TRBV20-1, the J call TRBJ2-3, with D uncertain. Germline V gene lookup returns CDR1 DFQATT and CDR2 SNEGSKA (reference sequence). The CDR3 is 14 amino acids. Trimming pared 2 bases from V and 2 bases from J, leaving 11 bases between.

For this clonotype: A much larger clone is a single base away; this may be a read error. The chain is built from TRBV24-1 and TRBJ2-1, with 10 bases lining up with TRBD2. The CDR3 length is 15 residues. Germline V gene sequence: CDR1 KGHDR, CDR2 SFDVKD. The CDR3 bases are TGTGCCACCAGGGATTTGCGGCTAGCGGGAGTTGAGCAGTTCTTC. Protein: CATRDLRLAGVEQFF.

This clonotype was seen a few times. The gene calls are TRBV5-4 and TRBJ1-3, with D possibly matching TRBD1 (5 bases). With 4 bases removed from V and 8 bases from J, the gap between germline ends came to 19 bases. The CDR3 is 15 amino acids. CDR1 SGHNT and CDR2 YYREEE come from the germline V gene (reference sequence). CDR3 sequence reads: CASSLLAGGSDTIYF. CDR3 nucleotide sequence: TGTGCCAGCAGCCTCCTTGCGGGGGGGAGCGACACCATATATTTT.

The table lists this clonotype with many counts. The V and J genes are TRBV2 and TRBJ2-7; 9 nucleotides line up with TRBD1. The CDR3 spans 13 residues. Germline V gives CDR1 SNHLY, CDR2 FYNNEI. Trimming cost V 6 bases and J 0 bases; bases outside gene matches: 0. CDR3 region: CASRGQGSYEQYF. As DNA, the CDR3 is TGTGCCAGCAGGGGACAGGGCTCCTACGAGCAGTACTTC.

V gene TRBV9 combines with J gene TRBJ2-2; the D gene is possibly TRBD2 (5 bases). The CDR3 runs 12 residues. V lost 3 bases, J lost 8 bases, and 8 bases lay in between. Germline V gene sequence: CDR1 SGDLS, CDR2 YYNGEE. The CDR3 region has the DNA TGTGCCAGCAGCGGAGGGATGGGGGAGCTGTTTTTT. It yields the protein CASSGGMGELFF.

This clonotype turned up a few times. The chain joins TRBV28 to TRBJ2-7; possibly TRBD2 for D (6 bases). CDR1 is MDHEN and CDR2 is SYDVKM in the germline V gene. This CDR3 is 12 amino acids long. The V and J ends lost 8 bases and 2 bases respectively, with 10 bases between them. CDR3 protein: CASASGPYEQYF. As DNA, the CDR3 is TGTGCCAGCGCAAGCGGGCCCTACGAGCAGTACTTC.

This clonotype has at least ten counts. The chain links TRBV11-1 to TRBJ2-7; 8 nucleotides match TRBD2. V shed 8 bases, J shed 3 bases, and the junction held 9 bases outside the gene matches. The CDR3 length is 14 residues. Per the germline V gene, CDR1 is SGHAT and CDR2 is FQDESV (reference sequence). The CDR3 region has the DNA TGTGCCAGCGGGAGAGCGGGAGACAGCTACGAGCAGTACTTC. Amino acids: CASGRAGDSYEQYF. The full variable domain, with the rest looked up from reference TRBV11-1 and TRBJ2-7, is EAEVAQSPRYKITEKSQAVAFWCDPISGHATLYWYRQILGQGPELLVQFQDESVVDDSQLPKDRFSAERLKGVDSTLKIQPAELGDSAMYLCASGRAGDSYEQYFGPGTRLTVT.

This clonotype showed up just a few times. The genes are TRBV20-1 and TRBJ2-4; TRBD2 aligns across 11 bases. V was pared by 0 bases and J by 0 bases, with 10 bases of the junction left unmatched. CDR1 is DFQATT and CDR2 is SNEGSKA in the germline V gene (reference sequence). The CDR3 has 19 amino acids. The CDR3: CSARDQALAGDLAKNIQYF. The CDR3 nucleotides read TGCAGTGCTAGAGATCAAGCACTAGCGGGGGATTTAGCCAAAAACATTCAGTACTTC.

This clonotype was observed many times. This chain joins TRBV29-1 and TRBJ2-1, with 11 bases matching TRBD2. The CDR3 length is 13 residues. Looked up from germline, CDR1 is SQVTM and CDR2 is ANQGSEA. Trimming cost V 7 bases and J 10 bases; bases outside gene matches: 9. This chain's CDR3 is CSATTSGTGEQFF. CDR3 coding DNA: TGCAGCGCTACGACTAGCGGGACGGGGGAGCAGTTCTTC.

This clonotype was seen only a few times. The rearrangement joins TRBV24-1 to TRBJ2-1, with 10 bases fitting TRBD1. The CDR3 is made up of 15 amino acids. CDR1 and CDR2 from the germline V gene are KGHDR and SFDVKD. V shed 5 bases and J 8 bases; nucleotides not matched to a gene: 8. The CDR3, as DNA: TGTGCCACCAGTGGCCGAGGGACAGGGGTCGATGAGCAGTTCTTC. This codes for CATSGRGTGVDEQFF.